Below, 30 T cell receptor beta chains from the same sample are listed, as sequenced in a study of vaccination effects on CD4 cells after COVID-19. For these receptors, no antigen is known. Following culture for around 10 days, CD4+ T cells were isolated. Method: immunoSEQ multiplex PCR; TCRdb's copy keeps in-frame clones and lacks some. The sample has roughly 31,000 clones, about 73% seen once. The source was CD4+ T cells from PBMCs cultured without peptide, collected before COVID-19 vaccination. The receptors here all came from a human donor who received a COVID-19 vaccine.

CDR3 protein: CTSSQDPAGCSTDTQYF. CDR3 sequence (DNA): TGCACCAGCAGCCAAGATCCAGCGGGATGCAGCACAGATACGCAGTATTTT. The chain has TRBV1 and TRBJ2-3; TRBD2 reflects the table's D call only, with no check against the DNA. TRBV1 is labeled a pseudogene. This CDR3 has 17 amino acids.

This clone was detected only once. The rearrangement links TRBV5-1 to TRBJ2-3; D possibly corresponds to TRBD2 (6 bases). Looked up from germline, CDR1 is SGHRS and CDR2 is YFSETQ. Between the trimmed V and J ends, which lost 0 bases and 1 base, there was a span of 6 bases. This CDR3 is 14 amino acids long. CDR3 nucleotide sequence: TGCGCCAGCAGCTTGGCGGGGGGCACAGATACGCAGTATTTT. This encodes CASSLAGGTDTQYF.

The gene calls are TRBV7-9 and TRBJ1-2; a weak D match, TRBD1 (6 bases). This CDR3 has 15 amino acids. Trimming took 1 base from V and 4 from J, leaving 13 bases between them. Germline-derived CDR1 and CDR2 are SEHNR and FQNEAQ (reference sequence). The CDR3 DNA sequence: TGTGCCAGCAGCTTAGAAGGCGCGGGGGCCTATGGCTACACCTTC. This sequence encodes CASSLEGAGAYGYTF.

CDR3 in amino acids: CASSLVANYGYTF. Written as DNA, the CDR3 is TGCGCCAGCAGCCTGGTAGCTAACTATGGCTACACCTTC. The chain is built from TRBV4-1 and TRBJ1-2; D unclear. Per germline, CDR1 MGHRA and CDR2 YSYEKL. This CDR3 comprises 13 residues. Trimming stripped 4 bases from V and 0 bases from J, with 6 bases between.

V and J are TRBV5-1 and TRBJ1-4, with no clear D. Per the germline V gene, CDR1 is SGHRS and CDR2 is YFSETQ. Trimming left V 0 bases short and J 7 bases short, with 19 bases between. The CDR3 covers 17 residues. CDR3 protein: CASSLGGGPLGGEKLFF. CDR3 bases: TGCGCCAGCAGCTTGGGTGGAGGGCCCCTCGGTGGTGAAAAACTGTTTTTT.

Only a few counts were recorded for this clone. The chain carries TRBV3-1 (or the pseudogene TRBV3-2) and TRBJ2-5, with TRBD2 matching over 9 bases. V dropped 2 bases and J dropped 5; count of bases not matched to a gene: 6. The CDR3 has 15 residues. Per the germline V gene, CDR1 is LGHDT and CDR2 is YNNKEL (reference sequence). The CDR3, as DNA: TGTGCCAGCAGCCAACAGACTAGCGGAGGGGAGACCCAGTACTTC. This gives the protein CASSQQTSGGETQYF.

The rearrangement joins TRBV4-1 to TRBJ1-1; TRBD1 might be the D (5 bases). From germline, CDR1 is MGHRA and CDR2 YSYEKL. The length of the CDR3 is 14 residues. The V gene lost 2 bases and the J gene lost 4 bases, with 11 bases spanning the gap. The CDR3 coding sequence is TGCGCCAGCAGCCAAACCGGGACTAGCACTGAAGCTTTCTTT. It encodes CASSQTGTSTEAFF.

This sequence joins TRBV4-2 and TRBJ2-5; 8 bases align to TRBD1. Germline V gene lookup returns CDR1 LGHNA and CDR2 YNFKEQ. After removal of 5 bases from V and 5 bases from J, the junction contained 7 bases not matched to a gene. The CDR3 is 14 amino acids. The CDR3 is CASSLPTGDETQYF. Written as DNA, the CDR3 is TGTGCCAGCAGCTTACCGACAGGGGACGAGACCCAGTACTTC.

The CDR3 DNA reads as TGTGCCAGCTCACCTCCAGGGGCCCGAGGGAACACTGAAGCTTTCTTT. Its translation: CASSPPGARGNTEAFF. The chain uses TRBV18 and TRBJ1-1, with D perhaps matching TRBD1 (6 bases). The V end was cut by 3 bases, the J end by 1 base, with 15 bases between. Germline CDR1 is KGHSH and CDR2 is LQKENI. The CDR3 length is 16 residues.

V usage is TRBV19 and J usage is TRBJ1-5; the D gene is possibly TRBD1 (5 bases). The CDR3 length is 13 residues. Germline CDR1 is LNHDA and CDR2 is SQIVND (reference sequence). Trimming left V 8 bases short and J 0 bases short, with 8 bases between. The CDR3 bases are TGTGCCAGTCGGGACCGTAGCAATCAGCCCCAGCATTTT. It yields the protein CASRDRSNQPQHF.

V is TRBV4-2 and J is TRBJ1-4, with D possibly matching TRBD1 (6 bases). The CDR3 length is 15 residues. CDR1 LGHNA and CDR2 YNFKEQ come from the germline V gene. V lost 3 bases and J 4 bases, leaving 12 bases between the germline ends. The DNA of the CDR3 is TGTGCCAGCAGCCATAAGGACAGAGATAATGAAAAACTGTTTTTT. The encoded protein is CASSHKDRDNEKLFF.

Remarks on this clone: Compared with germline, one end of the junction differs, possibly owing to a read error. The genes are TRBV5-1 and TRBJ2-7; 9 positions match TRBD1. CDR3 size: 14 residues. CDR1 is SGHRS, CDR2 YFSETQ, per germline. The CDR3 DNA sequence: TGCGCCAGCAGGGGACAGGGCCCATCCTCCGAGCAGTACTTC. Its translation is CASRGQGPSSEQYF.

The chain links TRBV7-2 to TRBJ2-1; 10 nucleotides agree with TRBD2. Trimming cost V 1 base and J 7 bases; bases outside gene matches: 7. CDR1 and CDR2 (germline): SGHTA, FQGNSA. The CDR3 spans 16 residues. Here the CDR3 DNA reads TGTGCCAGCAGCTTAGGGGCTAGCGGGAGTCCTAATGAGCAGTTCTTC. It codes for CASSLGASGSPNEQFF.

The V and J genes are TRBV4-1 and TRBJ2-2; 15 nucleotides agree with TRBD2. The CDR3 extends over 19 amino acids. Trimming at V came to 4 bases and at J to 1 base, leaving 7 bases not matched to a gene. CDR1 and CDR2 from the germline V gene are MGHRA and YSYEKL. The CDR3 DNA reads TGCGCCAGCAGCCTCGTCGGACTAGCGGGGGGGCGGAACACCGGGGAGCTGTTTTTT. The encoded protein is CASSLVGLAGGRNTGELFF.

V and J are TRBV3-1 (or the pseudogene TRBV3-2) and TRBJ2-5; TRBD2 might be the D (6 bases). Deletions cut 4 bases from V and 1 base from J, with 16 bases between. CDR1 is LGHDT and CDR2 is YNNKEL in the germline V gene (reference sequence). The CDR3 length is 16 residues. The CDR3 region is CASSPPWDLLQETQYF. The DNA for the CDR3 is TGTGCCAGCAGCCCCCCTTGGGACTTGCTCCAAGAGACCCAGTACTTC.

This chain connects TRBV7-2 to TRBJ2-5; TRBD2 matches at 14 bases. The ends lost 5 bases at V and 5 bases at J; junction bases unmatched: 4. CDR3 length equals 15 residues. CDR1 and CDR2 from the germline V gene are SGHTA and FQGNSA. The CDR3 loop is CASSQTSGGAETQYF. The CDR3 DNA reads as TGTGCCAGCAGCCAGACTAGCGGGGGGGCGGAGACCCAGTACTTC.

This clone appeared once. The chain combines TRBV10-3 with TRBJ2-7; 8 bases match TRBD2. CDR3 size: 14 residues. The V segment lost 10 bases and the J segment 2 bases; nucleotides outside the gene matches: 10. Germline CDR1 is ENHRY and CDR2 is SYGVKD. In DNA, the CDR3 is TGTGCCACCCGGGGGAGCGGGAGCCCCTACGAGCAGTACTTC. It translates to CATRGSGSPYEQYF.

V and J are TRBV9 and TRBJ1-6; tentatively, D is TRBD1 (5 bases). In germline, CDR1 is SGDLS, CDR2 YYNGEE. V lost 3 bases to trimming and J lost 3 bases, with 7 bases between them. This CDR3 region has 14 residues. CDR3 sequence reads: CASSEDNYNSPLHF. In DNA, the CDR3 is TGTGCCAGCAGCGAGGACAACTATAATTCACCCCTCCACTTT.

The chain employs TRBV19 and TRBJ2-7; D remains unclear. Per the germline V gene, CDR1 is LNHDA and CDR2 is SQIVND (reference sequence). Trimming took 3 bases from V and 2 from J, leaving 14 bases between them. The CDR3 runs to 15 residues. The CDR3 DNA follows: TGTGCCAGTAGTATTGGCAGTATTCTCACCTACGAGCAGTACTTC. Translation gives CASSIGSILTYEQYF.

The chain recombines TRBV6-1 with TRBJ2-4; 8 bases line up with TRBD1. CDR1 and CDR2 (germline): MNHNS, SASEGT. V dropped 2 bases and J dropped 0; count of bases not matched to a gene: 3. The CDR3 extends over 16 amino acids. The CDR3 region is CASSELGQAAKNIQYF. The CDR3 bases are TGTGCCAGCAGTGAACTGGGACAGGCAGCCAAAAACATTCAGTACTTC.

The V gene is TRBV7-9, the J gene TRBJ2-7, with 7 bases aligning to TRBD1. V was clipped by 3 bases and J by 1 base; unmatched bases: 12. This CDR3 has 17 residues. CDR1 and CDR2 from the germline V gene are SEHNR and FQNEAQ (reference sequence). The CDR3 region has the DNA TGTGCCAGCAGCTTCGGTCTGGGGGCAGGGGGTTCCTACGAGCAGTACTTC. Residues: CASSFGLGAGGSYEQYF.

The chain joins TRBV10-3 to TRBJ2-1; 7 bases are shared with TRBD2. The CDR3 sequence is 14 residues long. The J segment lost 8 bases and the V segment lost 7 bases, leaving 11 bases of the junction unmatched. Germline V gene lookup returns CDR1 ENHRY and CDR2 SYGVKD. For the CDR3, the DNA is TGTGCCATCACCGCGGGAGCCGTGACAGATGAGCAGTTCTTC. Its translation: CAITAGAVTDEQFF.

This clone was seen once. The CDR3 DNA sequence: TGCGCCAGCTCGAGGGCCCGGGGGCGCGATCCTACCGGGGAGCTGTTTTTT. Translation: CASSRARGRDPTGELFF. The chain couples TRBV10-1 to TRBJ2-2, with D tentatively TRBD1 or TRBD2 (6 bases each). The CDR3 is 17 residues long. V was trimmed by 8 bases and J by 5 bases, leaving 24 bases between them. Germline values: CDR1 WNHNN, CDR2 SYGVQD (reference sequence).

A few counts support this clone. The chain links TRBV11-2 to TRBJ1-2, with D possibly TRBD1 on 5 matching bases. The V end lost 1 base, the J end lost 8 bases, and 14 bases lay between the germline ends. Per germline, CDR1 SGHAT and CDR2 FQNNGV. The CDR3 extends over 14 amino acids. The CDR3 DNA is TGTGCCAGCAGCTTAGGGGCGGCGGGGGAGGGCTACACCTTC. It yields the protein CASSLGAAGEGYTF.

The chain uses TRBV6-6 and TRBJ1-3; possible D gene TRBD1, 5 bases. The CDR3 is made up of 16 amino acids. Trimming removed 6 bases from V and 0 bases from J, with 15 bases in between. Germline-derived CDR1 and CDR2 are MNHNY and SVGAGI (reference sequence). CDR3 in DNA: TGTGCCAGCAGCCCCCGACAGTCGAGCTCTGGAAACACCATATATTTT. It specifies CASSPRQSSSGNTIYF.

This clone was counted a single time. The V gene is TRBV12-5, the J gene TRBJ1-1; D is ambiguous. CDR3 length equals 13 residues. Germline CDR1 and CDR2: LGHNT and FRNRAP. V was shortened by 3 bases and J by 3 bases, with 8 bases between the two germline ends. The chain's CDR3 is CASGFDTYTEAFF. The CDR3 coding sequence is TGTGCTAGTGGTTTTGACACCTACACTGAAGCTTTCTTT. The entire variable domain, with the rest obtained from reference TRBV12-5 and TRBJ1-1, is as follows: DARVTQTPRHKVTEMGQEVTMRCQPILGHNTVFWYRQTMMQGLELLAYFRNRAPLDDSGMPKDRFSAEMPDATLATLKIQPSEPRDSAVYFCASGFDTYTEAFFGQGTRLTVV.

This chain joins TRBV12-3 or TRBV12-4 and TRBJ1-5, with D possibly TRBD1 on 6 matching bases. V lost 5 bases and J lost 5, with 10 bases in between. CDR3 length equals 13 residues. The CDR3 DNA is TGTGCCAGCAGTGCGGACAGATATCAGCCCCAGCATTTT. Its translation is CASSADRYQPQHF.

The chain uses TRBV5-1 and TRBJ2-3; either TRBD1 or TRBD2 may supply D (7 bases each). There are 14 residues in the CDR3. Germline CDR1 SGHRS, CDR2 YFSETQ. V shed 6 bases and J shed 2 bases, with 13 bases lying between them. The CDR3, as DNA: TGCGCCAGCATGCCAGGGGGGGCCACAGATACGCAGTATTTT. The encoded protein is CASMPGGATDTQYF.

V and J are TRBV6-6 and TRBJ1-4, with D maybe TRBD1 (5 bases). Trimming removed 2 bases at V and 4 bases at J, with 11 bases between. Looked up from germline, CDR1 is MNHNY and CDR2 is SVGAGI (reference sequence). The CDR3 contains 15 residues. CDR3: CASSYEGGGNEKLFF. The CDR3 DNA is TGTGCCAGCAGTTACGAGGGCGGGGGTAATGAAAAACTGTTTTTT.

The genes are TRBV27 and TRBJ2-3; 9 bases are a match to TRBD2. With 4 bases clipped from V and 3 bases from J, the junction kept 8 bases outside the gene matches. The CDR3 is 16 amino acids. Germline CDR1 and CDR2: MNHEY and SMNVEV (reference sequence). CDR3 sequence: CASSSPLAGGTDTQYF. The CDR3 coding sequence is TGTGCCAGCAGTTCCCCACTAGCGGGTGGTACAGATACGCAGTATTTT.